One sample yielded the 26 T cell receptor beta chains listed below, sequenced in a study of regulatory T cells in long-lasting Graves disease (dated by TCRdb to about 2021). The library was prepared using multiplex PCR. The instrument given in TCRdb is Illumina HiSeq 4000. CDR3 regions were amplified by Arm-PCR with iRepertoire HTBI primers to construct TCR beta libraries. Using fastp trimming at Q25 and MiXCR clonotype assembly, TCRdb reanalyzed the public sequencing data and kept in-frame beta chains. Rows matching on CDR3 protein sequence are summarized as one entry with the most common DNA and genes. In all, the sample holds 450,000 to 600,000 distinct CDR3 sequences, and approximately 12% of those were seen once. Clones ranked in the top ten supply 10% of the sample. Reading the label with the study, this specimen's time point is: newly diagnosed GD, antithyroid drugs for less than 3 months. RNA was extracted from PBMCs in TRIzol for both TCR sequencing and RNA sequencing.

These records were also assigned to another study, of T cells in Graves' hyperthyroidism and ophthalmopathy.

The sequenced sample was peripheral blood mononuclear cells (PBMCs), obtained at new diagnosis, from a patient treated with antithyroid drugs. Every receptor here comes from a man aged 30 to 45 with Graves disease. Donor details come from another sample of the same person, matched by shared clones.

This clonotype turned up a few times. The CDR3 sequence is CASSLSVAPYNEQFF. The CDR3 DNA follows: TGTGCCAGCAGTTTGTCGGTAGCGCCCTACAATGAGCAGTTCTTC. The rearrangement joins TRBV12-3 or TRBV12-4 to TRBJ2-1, with D possibly being TRBD2 (5 bases). V was trimmed by 3 bases and J by 2 bases, leaving 11 bases between them. This CDR3 has 15 amino acids.

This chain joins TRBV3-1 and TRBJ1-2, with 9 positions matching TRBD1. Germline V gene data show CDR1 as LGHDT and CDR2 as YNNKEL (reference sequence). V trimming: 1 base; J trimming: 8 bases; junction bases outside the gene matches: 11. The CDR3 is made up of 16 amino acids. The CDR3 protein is CASSQVLGTGKRGYTF. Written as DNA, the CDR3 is TGTGCCAGCAGCCAAGTTCTGGGGACAGGGAAACGCGGCTACACCTTC. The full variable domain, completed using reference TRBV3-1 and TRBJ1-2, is DTAVSQTPKYLVTQMGNDKSIKCEQNLGHDTMYWYKQDSKKFLKIMFSYNNKELIINETVPNRFSPKSPDKAHLNLHINSLELGDSAVYFCASSQVLGTGKRGYTFGSGTRLTVV.

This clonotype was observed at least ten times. CDR3 coding DNA: TGTGCCAGCAGTACCGGGACGTCAAATTCACCCCTCCACTTT. Its protein product is CASSTGTSNSPLHF. This rearrangement joins TRBV6-1 to TRBJ1-6; D perhaps matches TRBD1 (5 bases). This CDR3 region has 14 residues. V was clipped by 5 bases and J by 7 bases, with 12 bases between them. Germline V gene data show CDR1 as MNHNS and CDR2 as SASEGT.

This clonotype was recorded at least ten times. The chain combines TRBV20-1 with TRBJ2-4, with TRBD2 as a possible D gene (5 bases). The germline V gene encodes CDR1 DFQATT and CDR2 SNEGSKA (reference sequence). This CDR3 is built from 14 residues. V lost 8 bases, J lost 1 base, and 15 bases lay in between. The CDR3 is CSSEGALAKNIQYF. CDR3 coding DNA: TGCAGTTCAGAGGGTGCCCTTGCCAAAAACATTCAGTACTTC.

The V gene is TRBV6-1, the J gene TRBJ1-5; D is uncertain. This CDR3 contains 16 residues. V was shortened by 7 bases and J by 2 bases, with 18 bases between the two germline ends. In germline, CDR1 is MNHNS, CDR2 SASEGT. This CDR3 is CASTTVYRFGNQPQHF. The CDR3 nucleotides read TGTGCCAGCACGACTGTATATCGGTTTGGCAATCAGCCCCAGCATTTT.

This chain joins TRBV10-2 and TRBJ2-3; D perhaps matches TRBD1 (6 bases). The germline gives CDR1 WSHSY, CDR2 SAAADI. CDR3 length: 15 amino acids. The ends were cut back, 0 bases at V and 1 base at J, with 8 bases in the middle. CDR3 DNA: TGCGCCAGCAGTGAGTCCCCAGGGGGCACAGATACGCAGTATTTT. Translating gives CASSESPGGTDTQYF.

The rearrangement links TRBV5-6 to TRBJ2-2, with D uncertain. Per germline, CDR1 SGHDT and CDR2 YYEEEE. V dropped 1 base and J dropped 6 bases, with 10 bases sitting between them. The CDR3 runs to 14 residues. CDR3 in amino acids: CASSLSHFAGELFF. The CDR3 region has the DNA TGTGCCAGCAGCTTGTCTCACTTCGCCGGGGAGCTGTTTTTT.

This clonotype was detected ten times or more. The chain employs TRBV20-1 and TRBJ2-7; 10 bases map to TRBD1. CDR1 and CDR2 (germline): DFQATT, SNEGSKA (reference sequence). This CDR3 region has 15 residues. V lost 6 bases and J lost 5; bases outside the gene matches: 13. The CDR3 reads CSALDRDRGGNEQYF. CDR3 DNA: TGCAGTGCCCTGGACCGGGACAGGGGTGGGAACGAGCAGTACTTC.

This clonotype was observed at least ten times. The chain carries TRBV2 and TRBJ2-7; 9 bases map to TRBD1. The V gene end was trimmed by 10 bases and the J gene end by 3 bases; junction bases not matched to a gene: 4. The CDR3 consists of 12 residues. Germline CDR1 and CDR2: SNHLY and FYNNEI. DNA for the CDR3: TGTGCCATTCCGGGACAGGGCTACGAGCAGTACTTC. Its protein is CAIPGQGYEQYF. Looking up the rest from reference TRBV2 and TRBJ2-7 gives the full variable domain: EPEVTQTPSHQVTQMGQEVILRCVPISNHLYFYWYRQILGQKVEFLVSFYNNEISEKSEIFDDQFSVERPDGSNFTLKIRSTKLEDSAMYFCAIPGQGYEQYFGPGTRLTVT.

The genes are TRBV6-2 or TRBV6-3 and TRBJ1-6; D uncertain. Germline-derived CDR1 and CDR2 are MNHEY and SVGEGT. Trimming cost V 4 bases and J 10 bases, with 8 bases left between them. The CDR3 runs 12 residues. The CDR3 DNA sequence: TGTGCCAGCAGTTGGCCGAACTCACCCCTCCACTTT. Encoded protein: CASSWPNSPLHF.

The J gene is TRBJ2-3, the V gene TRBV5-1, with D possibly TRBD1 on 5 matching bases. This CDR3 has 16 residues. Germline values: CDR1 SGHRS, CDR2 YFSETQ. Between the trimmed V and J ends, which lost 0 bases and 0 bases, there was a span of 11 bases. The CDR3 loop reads CASSLADKSSTDTQYF. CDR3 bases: TGCGCCAGCAGCTTGGCGGACAAGTCTAGCACAGATACGCAGTATTTT.

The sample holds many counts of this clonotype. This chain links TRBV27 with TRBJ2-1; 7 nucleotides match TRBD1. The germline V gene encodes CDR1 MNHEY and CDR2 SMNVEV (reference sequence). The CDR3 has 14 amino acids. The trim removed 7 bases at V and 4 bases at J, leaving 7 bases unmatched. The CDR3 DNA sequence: TGTGCCAGCAAGAGGACAGGTCCTTACAATGAGCAGTTCTTC. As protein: CASKRTGPYNEQFF.

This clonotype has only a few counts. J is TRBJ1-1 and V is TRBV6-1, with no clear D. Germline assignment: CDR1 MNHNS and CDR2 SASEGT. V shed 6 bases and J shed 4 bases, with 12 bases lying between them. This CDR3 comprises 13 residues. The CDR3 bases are TGTGCCAGCAGCCTTTATTATGGCACTGAAGCTTTCTTT. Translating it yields CASSLYYGTEAFF.

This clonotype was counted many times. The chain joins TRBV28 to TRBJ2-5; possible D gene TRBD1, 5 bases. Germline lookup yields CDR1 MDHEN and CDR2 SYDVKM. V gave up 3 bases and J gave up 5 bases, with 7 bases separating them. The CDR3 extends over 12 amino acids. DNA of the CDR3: TGTGCCAGCAGTTTCAAGGGGGAGACCCAGTACTTC. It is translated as CASSFKGETQYF. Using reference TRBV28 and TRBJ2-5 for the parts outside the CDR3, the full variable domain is DVKVTQSSRYLVKRTGEKVFLECVQDMDHENMFWYRQDPGLGLRLIYFSYDVKMKEKGDIPEGYSVSREKKERFSLILESASTNQTSMYLCASSFKGETQYFGPGTRLLVL.

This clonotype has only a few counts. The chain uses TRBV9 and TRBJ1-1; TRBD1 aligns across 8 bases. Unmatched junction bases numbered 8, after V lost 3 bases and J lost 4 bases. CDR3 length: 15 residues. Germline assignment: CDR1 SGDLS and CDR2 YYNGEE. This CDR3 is CASSARQGRTTEAFF. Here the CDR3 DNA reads TGTGCCAGCAGCGCCAGACAGGGGCGGACCACTGAAGCTTTCTTT.

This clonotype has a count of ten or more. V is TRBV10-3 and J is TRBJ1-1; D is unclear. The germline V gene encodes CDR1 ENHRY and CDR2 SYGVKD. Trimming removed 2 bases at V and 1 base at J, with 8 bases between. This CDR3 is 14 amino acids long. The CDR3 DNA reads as TGTGCCATCAGTGAGGTGAGCGGGAACACTGAAGCTTTCTTT. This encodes CAISEVSGNTEAFF.

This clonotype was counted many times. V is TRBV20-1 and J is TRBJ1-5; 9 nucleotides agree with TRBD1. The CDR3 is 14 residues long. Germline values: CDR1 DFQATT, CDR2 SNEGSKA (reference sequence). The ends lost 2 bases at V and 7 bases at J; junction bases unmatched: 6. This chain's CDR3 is CSARRDRAGQPQHF. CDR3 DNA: TGCAGTGCTAGACGGGACAGGGCCGGGCAGCCCCAGCATTTT.

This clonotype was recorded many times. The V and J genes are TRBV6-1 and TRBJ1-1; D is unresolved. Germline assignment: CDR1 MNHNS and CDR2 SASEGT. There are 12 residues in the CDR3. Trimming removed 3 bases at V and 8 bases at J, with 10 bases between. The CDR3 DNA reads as TGTGCCAGCAGTGACCTTTTTCGGGAAGCTTTCTTT. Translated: CASSDLFREAFF.

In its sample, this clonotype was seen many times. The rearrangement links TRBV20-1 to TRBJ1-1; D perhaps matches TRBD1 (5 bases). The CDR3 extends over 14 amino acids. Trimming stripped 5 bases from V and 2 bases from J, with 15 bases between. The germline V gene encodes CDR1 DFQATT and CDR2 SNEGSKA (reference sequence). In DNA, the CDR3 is TGCAGTGCTCGACAATCTCGGGGCAACACTGAAGCTTTCTTT. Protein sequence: CSARQSRGNTEAFF.

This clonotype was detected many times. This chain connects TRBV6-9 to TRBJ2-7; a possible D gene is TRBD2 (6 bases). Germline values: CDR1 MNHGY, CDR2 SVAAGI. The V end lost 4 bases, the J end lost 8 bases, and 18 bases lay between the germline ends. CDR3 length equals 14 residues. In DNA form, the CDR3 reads TGTGCCAGCAGTTCATCTGGAGGCGGGATAAAGCAGTACTTC. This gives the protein CASSSSGGGIKQYF.

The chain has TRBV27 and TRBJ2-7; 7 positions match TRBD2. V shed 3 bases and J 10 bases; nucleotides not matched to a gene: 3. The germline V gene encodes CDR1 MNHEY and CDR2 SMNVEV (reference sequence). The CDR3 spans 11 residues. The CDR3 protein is CASSFGDYQYF. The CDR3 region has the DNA TGTGCCAGCAGTTTTGGGGACTACCAGTACTTC.

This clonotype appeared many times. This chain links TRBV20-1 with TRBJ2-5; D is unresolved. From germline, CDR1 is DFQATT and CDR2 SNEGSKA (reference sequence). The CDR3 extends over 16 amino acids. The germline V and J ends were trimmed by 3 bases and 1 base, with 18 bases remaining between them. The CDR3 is CSASVRRIWPQETQYF. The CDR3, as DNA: TGCAGTGCTAGTGTCCGAAGGATATGGCCCCAAGAGACCCAGTACTTC.

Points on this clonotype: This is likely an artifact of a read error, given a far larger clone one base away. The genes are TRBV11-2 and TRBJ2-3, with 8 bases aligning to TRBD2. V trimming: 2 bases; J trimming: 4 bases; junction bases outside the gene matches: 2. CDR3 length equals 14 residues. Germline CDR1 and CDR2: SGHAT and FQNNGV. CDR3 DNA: TGTGCCAGCAGCTTAAGTAGCGGGGCAGATACGCAGTATTTT. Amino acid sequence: CASSLSSGADTQYF.

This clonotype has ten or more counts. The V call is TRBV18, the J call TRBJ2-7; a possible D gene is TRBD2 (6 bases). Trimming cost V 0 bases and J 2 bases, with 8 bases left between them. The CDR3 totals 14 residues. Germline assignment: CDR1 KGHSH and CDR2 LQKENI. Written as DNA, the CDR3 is TGTGCCAGCTCACCACCGGCGGGGACCTACGAGCAGTACTTC. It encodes CASSPPAGTYEQYF.

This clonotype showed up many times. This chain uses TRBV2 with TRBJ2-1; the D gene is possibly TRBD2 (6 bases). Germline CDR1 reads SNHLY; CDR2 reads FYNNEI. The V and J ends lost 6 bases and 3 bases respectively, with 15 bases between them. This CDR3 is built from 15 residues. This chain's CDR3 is CASRSGARLYNEQFF. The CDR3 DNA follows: TGTGCCAGCAGGTCGGGAGCCCGTCTCTACAATGAGCAGTTCTTC.

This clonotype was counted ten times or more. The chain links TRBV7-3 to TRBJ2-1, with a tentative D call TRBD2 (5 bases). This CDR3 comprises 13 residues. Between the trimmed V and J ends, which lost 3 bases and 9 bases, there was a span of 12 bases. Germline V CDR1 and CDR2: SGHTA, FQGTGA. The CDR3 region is CASSFSRDREQFF. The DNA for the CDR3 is TGTGCCAGCAGCTTCTCACGGGATCGTGAGCAGTTCTTC.